Listed here are 6 T cell receptor beta chains from one sample, sequenced in a study of neoadjuvant nivolumab and ipilimumab in lung cancer. Here immunoSEQ multiplex PCR was the method, and the copy in TCRdb shows in-frame clones only, minus some. The sample contains 18,000 or so clones, 79% of which appear only once. The sequencing here drew on tumor tissue, taken after neoadjuvant nivolumab, alone or with ipilimumab, at or shortly before surgery. The source of these receptors is an adult with non-small cell lung cancer.

The rearrangement uses TRBV7-6 and TRBJ2-7, with TRBD1 matching over 7 bases. Germline V gene sequence: CDR1 SGHVS, CDR2 FNYEAQ. The CDR3 consists of 14 residues. Trimming cost V 1 base and J 7 bases; bases outside gene matches: 7. The CDR3 nucleotides read TGTGCCAGCAGCTTAGGCAACAGGGGTGGTGAGCAGTACTTC. Its translation is CASSLGNRGGEQYF.

The genes are TRBV7-2 and TRBJ1-3; 7 positions match TRBD1. The V gene's germline CDR1 is SGHTA and CDR2 FQGNSA. The V and J ends lost 2 bases and 4 bases, in that order; junction bases with no gene match: 11. The CDR3 has 17 residues. CDR3 protein: CASSLLRTGLGGNTIYF. For the CDR3, the DNA is TGTGCCAGCAGCTTACTTAGGACAGGACTTGGAGGAAACACCATATATTTT.

The gene calls are TRBV25-1 and TRBJ2-7; 9 bases fit TRBD1. The CDR3 loop spans 14 amino acids. Germline V gene lookup returns CDR1 MGHDK and CDR2 SYGVNS. The junction had 7 bases not matched to a gene; V was cut back by 5 bases and J by 5 bases. In DNA form, the CDR3 reads TGTGCCAGCAGTTCCCGGACAGGGGCAAACGAGCAGTACTTC. This sequence encodes CASSSRTGANEQYF.

This clone was observed once. CDR3 sequence (DNA): TGTGCCAGCAGCTCGGGACTGCGAGAAAACCACGAGCAGTACTTC. As protein: CASSSGLRENHEQYF. The rearrangement uses TRBV11-2 and TRBJ2-7, with a possible D match to TRBD2 (6 bases). In germline, CDR1 is SGHAT, CDR2 FQNNGV. Trimming shortened V by 4 bases and J by 5 bases, and 18 bases separated the two germline ends. CDR3 size: 15 residues. Using reference TRBV11-2 and TRBJ2-7 for the parts outside the CDR3, the full variable domain is EAGVAQSPRYKIIEKRQSVAFWCNPISGHATLYWYQQILGQGPKLLIQFQNNGVVDDSQLPKDRFSAERLKGVDSTLKIQPAKLEDSAVYLCASSSGLRENHEQYFGPGTRLTVT.

The V and J genes are TRBV7-9 and TRBJ1-2, with 8 bases aligning to TRBD1. Germline CDR1 and CDR2: SEHNR and FQNEAQ (reference sequence). This CDR3 has 16 amino acids. The ends lost 5 bases at V and 4 bases at J; junction bases unmatched: 12. The CDR3 DNA reads TGTGCCAGCAGCCCCTGGACAGGGAGGTGGGGCTATGGCTACACCTTC. Amino acids: CASSPWTGRWGYGYTF.

This clone was seen more than once but under ten times. The chain carries TRBV10-3 and TRBJ1-6; possible D gene TRBD1, 6 bases. Looked up from germline, CDR1 is ENHRY and CDR2 is SYGVKD. V lost 3 bases and J lost 15, with 18 bases in between. The length of the CDR3 is 14 residues. CDR3 region: CAISDPGGAQRLHF. The DNA for the CDR3 is TGTGCCATCAGTGACCCCGGGGGGGCCCAGCGCCTCCACTTT.